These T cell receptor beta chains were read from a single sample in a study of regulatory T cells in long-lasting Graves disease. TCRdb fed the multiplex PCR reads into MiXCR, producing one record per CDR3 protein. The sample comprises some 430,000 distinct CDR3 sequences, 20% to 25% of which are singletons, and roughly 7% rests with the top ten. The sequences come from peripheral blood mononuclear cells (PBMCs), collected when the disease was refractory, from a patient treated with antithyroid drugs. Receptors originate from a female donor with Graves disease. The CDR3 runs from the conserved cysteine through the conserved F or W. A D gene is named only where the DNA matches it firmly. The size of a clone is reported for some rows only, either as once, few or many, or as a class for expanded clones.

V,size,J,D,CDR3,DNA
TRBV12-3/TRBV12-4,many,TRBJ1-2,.,CASRRSDRGLARPTKGYTF,TGTGCCAGCAGGCGCAGCGACCGGGGGCTCGCCCGGCCCACGAAGGGCTACACCTTC
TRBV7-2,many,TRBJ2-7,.,CASSSILGLQEAYEQYF,TGTGCCAGCAGCTCAATCTTGGGACTTCAGGAAGCCTACGAGCAGTACTTC
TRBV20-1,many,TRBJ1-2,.,CSVAGADYGYTF,TGCAGTGTGGCGGGGGCTGACTATGGCTACACCTTC
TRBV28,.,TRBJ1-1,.,CASSTIVGVDTEAFF,TGTGCCAGCAGCACTATTGTTGGGGTTGACACTGAAGCTTTCTTT
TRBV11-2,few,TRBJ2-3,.,CASSSLQFTDTQYF,TGTGCCAGCAGCTCCCTCCAATTCACAGATACGCAGTATTTT
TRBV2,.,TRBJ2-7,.,CASSPSSGGPSREQYF,TGTGCCAGCAGTCCTTCTTCCGGGGGGCCGAGTCGGGAGCAGTACTTC
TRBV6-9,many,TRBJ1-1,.,CASSYDDSYEAFF,TGTGCCAGCAGTTACGATGACAGTTATGAAGCTTTCTTT
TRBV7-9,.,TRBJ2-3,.,CASSLPSTDTQYF,TGTGCCAGCAGCTTACCCAGTACAGATACGCAGTATTTT
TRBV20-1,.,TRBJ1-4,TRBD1,CSARETGGANEKLFF,TGCAGTGCTAGAGAGACAGGGGGTGCTAATGAAAAACTGTTTTTT
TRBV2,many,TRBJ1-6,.,CASKSRDSPLHF,TGTGCCAGCAAAAGCAGGGATTCACCCCTCCACTTT
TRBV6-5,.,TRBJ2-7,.,CASSYDRSVSQSQYF,TGTGCCAGCAGTTACGACAGGTCGGTGTCCCAGAGCCAGTACTTC
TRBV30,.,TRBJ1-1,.,CAGGVGLGTEAFF,TGTGCCGGAGGGGTGGGGTTGGGGACTGAAGCTTTCTTT
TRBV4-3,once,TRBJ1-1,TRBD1,CASSQDFGQGPPEAFF,TGCGCCAGCAGCCAAGACTTCGGACAGGGGCCCCCTGAAGCTTTCTTT
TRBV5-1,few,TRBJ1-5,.,CASSLGMTANQPQHF,TGCGCCAGCAGCTTGGGGATGACAGCTAATCAGCCCCAGCATTTT
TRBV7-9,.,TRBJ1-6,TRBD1,CASSLEGTGNSPLHF,TGTGCCAGCAGCTTAGAGGGGACAGGGAATTCACCCCTCCACTTT
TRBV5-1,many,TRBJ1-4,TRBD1,CASSLGQGPSTNEKLFF,TGCGCCAGCAGCTTGGGACAGGGGCCGTCAACTAATGAAAAACTGTTTTTT
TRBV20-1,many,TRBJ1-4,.,CSALGTVGGKLFF,TGCAGTGCCCTCGGGACCGTGGGAGGAAAACTGTTTTTT
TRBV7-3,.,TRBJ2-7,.,CASSPHQGPYEQYF,TGTGCCAGCAGCCCGCATCAGGGCCCCTACGAGCAGTACTTC
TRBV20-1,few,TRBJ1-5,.,CSGGDGSPNQPQHF,TGCAGTGGTGGTGACGGCAGTCCAAATCAGCCCCAGCATTTT
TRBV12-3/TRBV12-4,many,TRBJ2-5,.,CASRIRDTQETQYF,TGTGCCAGCAGAATCCGGGACACTCAAGAGACCCAGTACTTC
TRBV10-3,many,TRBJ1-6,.,CAISEDRNSPLHF,TGTGCCATCAGTGAGGACAGAAATTCACCCCTCCACTTT
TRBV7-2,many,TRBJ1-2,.,CASSLFANYGYTF,TGTGCCAGCAGCTTGTTCGCCAACTATGGCTACACCTTC
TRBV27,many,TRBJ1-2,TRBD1,CASKRQGVDGYTF,TGTGCCAGCAAGAGACAGGGAGTGGATGGCTACACCTTC
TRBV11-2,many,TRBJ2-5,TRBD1,CASSLAPIGTENDRETQYF,TGTGCCAGCAGCTTGGCCCCTATCGGGACAGAGAACGACCGGGAGACCCAGTACTTC
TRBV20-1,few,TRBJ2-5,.,CSARRGSGETQYF,TGCAGTGCTAGACGGGGATCAGGGGAGACCCAGTACTTC
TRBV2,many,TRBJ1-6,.,CASYDQNSPLHF,TGTGCCAGCTATGACCAGAATTCACCCCTCCACTTT
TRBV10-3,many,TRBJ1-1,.,CAISSNPGRRNTEAFF,TGTGCCATCAGTTCAAATCCGGGACGCCGGAACACTGAAGCTTTCTTT
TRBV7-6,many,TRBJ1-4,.,CASSLAQGSNEKLFF,TGTGCCAGCAGCTTAGCGCAGGGGTCTAATGAAAAACTGTTTTTT
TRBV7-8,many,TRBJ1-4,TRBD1,CASSVDRGSEKLFF,TGTGCCAGCAGCGTGGACAGGGGTAGTGAAAAACTGTTTTTT
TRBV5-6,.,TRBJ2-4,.,CASSLAGAGIAKNIQYF,TGTGCCAGCAGCTTGGCCGGAGCAGGAATAGCCAAAAACATTCAGTACTTC